This T cell receptor beta chain was obtained from a study of shared clonotypes between healthy human individuals. A CD45RA-negative memory subset and a CD45RA+ naive subset were separated from the CD4+ cells. TCRdb's copy holds only in-frame clones and misses some; the assay was immunoSEQ multiplex PCR. Among nearly 1 million clones, less than 85% were seen once, and the ten largest hold about 1.5%. Sample: memory CD4+ T cells sorted from blood. The sample's subset: CD45RA-negative fraction. The sequence was obtained from a man younger than 30 in good health.

The CDR3 protein is CASSYLGQLTYEQYF. CDR3 DNA sequence: TGTGCCAGCAGCTACTTGGGACAGTTGACCTACGAGCAGTACTTC. The V gene is TRBV7-2, the J gene TRBJ2-7; 7 bases are a match to TRBD1. Per germline, CDR1 SGHTA and CDR2 FQGNSA. Trimming removed 4 bases from V and 2 bases from J; junction bases left unmatched: 8. The CDR3 is 15 residues long. Variable domain in full (rest from reference TRBV7-2 and TRBJ2-7): GAGVSQSPSNKVTEKGKDVELRCDPISGHTALYWYRQSLGQGLEFLIYFQGNSAPDKSGLPSDRFSAERTGGSVSTLTIQRTQQEDSAVYLCASSYLGQLTYEQYFGPGTRLTVT.